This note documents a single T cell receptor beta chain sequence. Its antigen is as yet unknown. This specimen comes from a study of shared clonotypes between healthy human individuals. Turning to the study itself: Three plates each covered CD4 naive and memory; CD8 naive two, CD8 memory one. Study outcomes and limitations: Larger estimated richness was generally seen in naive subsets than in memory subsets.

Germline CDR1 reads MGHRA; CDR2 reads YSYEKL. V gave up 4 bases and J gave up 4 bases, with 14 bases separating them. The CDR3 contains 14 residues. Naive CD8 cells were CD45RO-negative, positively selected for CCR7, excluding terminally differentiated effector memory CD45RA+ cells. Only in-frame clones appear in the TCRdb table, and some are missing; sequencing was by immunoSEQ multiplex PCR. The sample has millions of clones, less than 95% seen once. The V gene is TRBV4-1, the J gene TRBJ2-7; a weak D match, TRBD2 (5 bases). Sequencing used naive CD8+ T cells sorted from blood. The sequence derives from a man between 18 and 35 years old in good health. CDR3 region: CASSLDGLGYEQYF. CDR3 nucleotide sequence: TGCGCCAGCAGCCTCGACGGACTCGGGTACGAGCAGTACTTC.